The 7 T cell receptor beta chains below all came from one sample that was sequenced in a study of vaccination and CD4 T cells after COVID-19. Described time point: late sampling 161 to 241 days after vaccination in three convalescent patients. The treatment is: approximately 9-day PBMC culture with coronavirus spike peptide pools or control peptides (ViraFEST assay). These TCRs' antigens remain unknown. Once obtained from cultured CD4+ T cells, the DNA was sequenced using the Oncomine TCR Beta short-read assay. TCRdb passed the PCR reads through MiXCR, listing each CDR3 protein once. The sample includes about 22,000 distinct CDR3 sequences, less than 45% of them seen just once. Sample: CD4+ T cells from blood, cultured in vitro, taken about 7 months after SARS-CoV-2 vaccination. The receptor source for this set is a human donor who had recovered from COVID-19.

This rearrangement joins TRBV2 to TRBJ2-7, with TRBD1 as a possible D gene (5 bases). The ends were cut back, 7 bases at V and 12 bases at J, with 25 bases in the middle. The CDR3 covers 14 residues. The germline CDR1 and CDR2 sequences are SNHLY and FYNNEI. The CDR3 loop is CASTELRAPGFRYF. The CDR3 DNA reads TGTGCCAGCACCGAACTCCGGGCCCCAGGGTTCCGGTACTTC.

In its sample, this clonotype was seen a few times. The V and J genes are TRBV5-1 and TRBJ2-5; no definite D call. The CDR3 has 13 amino acids. The V gene lost 6 bases and the J gene lost 2 bases, with 11 bases spanning the gap. The germline V gene has CDR1 SGHRS and CDR2 YFSETQ. Written as DNA, the CDR3 is TGCGCCAGCACCCTAACCCCTCAAGAGACCCAGTACTTC. Amino acid sequence: CASTLTPQETQYF.

This clonotype occurred a few times. The V and J genes are TRBV20-1 and TRBJ2-3; 8 bases line up with TRBD2. V was pared by 6 bases and J by 3 bases, with 8 bases of the junction left unmatched. This CDR3 has 14 amino acids. Germline CDR1 DFQATT, CDR2 SNEGSKA (reference sequence). The CDR3 DNA reads TGCAGTGCCACGGGAGGGGGAGGGACAGATACGCAGTATTTT. Translation gives CSATGGGGTDTQYF.

V is TRBV20-1 and J is TRBJ2-5, with 15 bases matching TRBD2. From germline, CDR1 is DFQATT and CDR2 SNEGSKA (reference sequence). V trimming: 7 bases; J trimming: 5 bases; junction bases outside the gene matches: 5. The CDR3 has 14 amino acids. CDR3 loop: CSGTSGGAGETQYF. DNA of the CDR3: TGCAGTGGGACTAGCGGGGGGGCCGGCGAGACCCAGTACTTC.

On this clonotype itself: Here the CDR3 omits its conserved ending phenylalanine or tryptophan, so a read error is the likely source. V usage is TRBV7-8 and J usage is TRBJ2-5, with TRBD1 matching over 7 bases. The CDR3 consists of 14 residues. Germline V gives CDR1 SGHVS, CDR2 FQNEAQ. J was trimmed by 5 bases and V by 4 bases; bases with no gene match: 7. The CDR3 region is CASSYRTGLETQYL. DNA of the CDR3: TGTGCCAGCAGCTACAGGACAGGATTGGAGACCCAGTACTTA.

The chain recombines TRBV28 with TRBJ1-3; D gene uncertain. Trimming took 5 bases from V and 0 from J, leaving 8 bases between them. Germline V lookup: CDR1 MDHEN, CDR2 SYDVKM. This CDR3 spans 14 amino acids. DNA of the CDR3: TGTGCCAGCAGTCCAACCCTCTCTGGAAACACCATATATTTT. The encoded protein is CASSPTLSGNTIYF.

The rearrangement joins TRBV11-3 to TRBJ2-2; the D is unclear. Trimming cost V 0 bases and J 6 bases, with 2 bases left between them. The CDR3 loop spans 12 amino acids. Germline CDR1 is SGHNT and CDR2 is YENEEA. This chain's CDR3 is CASSLDPGELFF. CDR3 sequence (DNA): TGTGCCAGCAGCTTAGATCCCGGGGAGCTGTTTTTT.